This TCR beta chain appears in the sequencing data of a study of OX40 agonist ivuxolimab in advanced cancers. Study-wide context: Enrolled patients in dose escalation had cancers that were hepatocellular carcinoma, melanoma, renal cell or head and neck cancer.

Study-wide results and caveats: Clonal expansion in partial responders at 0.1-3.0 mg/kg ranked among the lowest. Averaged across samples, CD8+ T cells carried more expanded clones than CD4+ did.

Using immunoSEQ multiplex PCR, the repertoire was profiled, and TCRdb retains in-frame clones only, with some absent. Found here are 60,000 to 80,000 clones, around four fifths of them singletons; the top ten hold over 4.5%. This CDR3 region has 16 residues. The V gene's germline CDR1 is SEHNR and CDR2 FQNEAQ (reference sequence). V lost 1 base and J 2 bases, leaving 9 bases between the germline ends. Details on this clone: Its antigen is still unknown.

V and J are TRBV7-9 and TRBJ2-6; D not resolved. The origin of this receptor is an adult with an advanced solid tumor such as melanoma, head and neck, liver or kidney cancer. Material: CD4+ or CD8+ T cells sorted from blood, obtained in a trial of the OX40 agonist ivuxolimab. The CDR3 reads CASSLGVPAGANVLTF. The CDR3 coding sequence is TGTGCCAGCAGCTTAGGTGTCCCCGCTGGGGCCAACGTCCTGACTTTC.